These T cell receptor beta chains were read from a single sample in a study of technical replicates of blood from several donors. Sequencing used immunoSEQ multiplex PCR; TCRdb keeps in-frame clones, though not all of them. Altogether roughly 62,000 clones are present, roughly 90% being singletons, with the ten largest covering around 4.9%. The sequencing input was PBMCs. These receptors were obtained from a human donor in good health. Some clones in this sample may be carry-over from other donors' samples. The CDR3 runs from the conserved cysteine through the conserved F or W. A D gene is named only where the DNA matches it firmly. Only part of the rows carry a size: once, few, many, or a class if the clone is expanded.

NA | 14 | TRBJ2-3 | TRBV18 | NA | TGTGCCAGCTCACCACCGCAGGGGCGGTCGACGCAGTATTTT | CASSPPQGRSTQYF
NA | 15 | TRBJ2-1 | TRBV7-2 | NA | TGTGCCAGCTCCCATAGAGACATGACCTACAATGAGCAGTTCTTC | CASSHRDMTYNEQFF
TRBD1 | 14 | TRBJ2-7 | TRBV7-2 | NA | TGTGCCAGCAGCTATCGGGACAGGGGCCACGAGCAGTACTTC | CASSYRDRGHEQYF
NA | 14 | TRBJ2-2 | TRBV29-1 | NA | TGCAGCGCCCCAGGGCAGACGAACACCGGGGAGCTGTTTTTT | CSAPGQTNTGELFF
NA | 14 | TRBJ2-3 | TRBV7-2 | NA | TGTGCCAGCAGCTCGAGACAGACTACAGATACGCAGTATTTT | CASSSRQTTDTQYF
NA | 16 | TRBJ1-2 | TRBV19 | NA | TGTGCCAGTAGTCTGATGGGGAGGGTTGGGCCTATTGGCTACACCTTC | CASSLMGRVGPIGYTF
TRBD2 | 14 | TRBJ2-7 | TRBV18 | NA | TGTGCCAGCTCACCACAGGGACTAGCCTACGAGCAGTACTTC | CASSPQGLAYEQYF
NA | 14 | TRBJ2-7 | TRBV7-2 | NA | TGTGCCAGCAGCCCCGACTACCGCTCCTACGAGCAGTACTTC | CASSPDYRSYEQYF
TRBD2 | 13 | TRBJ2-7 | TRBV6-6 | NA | TGTGCCAGCAAAAACGGGGGGGGCTACGAGCAGTACTTC | CASKNGGGYEQYF
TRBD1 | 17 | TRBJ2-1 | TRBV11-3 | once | TGTGCCAGCAGCACCGGGACAGCCTTAAGCTCCTACAATGAGCAGTTCTTC | CASSTGTALSSYNEQFF
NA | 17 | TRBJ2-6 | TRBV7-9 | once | TGTGCCAGCAGCCTCACCTCACAGGGCTCTGGGGCCAACGTCCTGACTTTC | CASSLTSQGSGANVLTF
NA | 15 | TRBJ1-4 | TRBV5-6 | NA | TGTGCCAGCAGCTTACCTCGAAAGCGGGGTGAAAAACTGTTTTTT | CASSLPRKRGEKLFF
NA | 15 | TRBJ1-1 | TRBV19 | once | TGTGCCAGTAGGGCATCGAGGGAGATAGTTGCTGAAGCTTTCTTT | CASRASREIVAEAFF
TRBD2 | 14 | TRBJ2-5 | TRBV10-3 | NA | TGTGCCATCAGTGATTTAGCGGGGAAAGAGACCCAGTACTTC | CAISDLAGKETQYF